This T cell receptor (beta chain) was obtained from a study of shared clonotypes between healthy human individuals. The overall study: Each donor's CD4 naive and CD4 memory cells filled three plates apiece, CD8 naive two, and CD8 memory one. Study-level findings and limits: A generally larger estimated richness was seen in naive subsets than in memory subsets.

Sequenced by immunoSEQ multiplex PCR; TCRdb stores in-frame clones only, minus some. The sample has over a million clones, roughly 96% seen once. Trimming pared 2 bases from V and 9 bases from J, leaving 14 bases between. The CDR3 is 14 amino acids. Germline loops: CDR1 SEHNR, CDR2 FQNEAQ (reference sequence). As concerns this clone: Antigen specificity is unknown.

The specimen sequenced was naive CD4+ T cells sorted from blood. Subset described: CD45RA+ positively selected. The V gene is TRBV7-9, the J gene TRBJ2-1; D call uncertain. The sequence derives from a man aged 30 to 45 in good health. The CDR3 reads CASSLPLIDAEQFF. In DNA, the CDR3 is TGTGCCAGCAGCTTACCCCTCATTGATGCTGAGCAGTTCTTC.